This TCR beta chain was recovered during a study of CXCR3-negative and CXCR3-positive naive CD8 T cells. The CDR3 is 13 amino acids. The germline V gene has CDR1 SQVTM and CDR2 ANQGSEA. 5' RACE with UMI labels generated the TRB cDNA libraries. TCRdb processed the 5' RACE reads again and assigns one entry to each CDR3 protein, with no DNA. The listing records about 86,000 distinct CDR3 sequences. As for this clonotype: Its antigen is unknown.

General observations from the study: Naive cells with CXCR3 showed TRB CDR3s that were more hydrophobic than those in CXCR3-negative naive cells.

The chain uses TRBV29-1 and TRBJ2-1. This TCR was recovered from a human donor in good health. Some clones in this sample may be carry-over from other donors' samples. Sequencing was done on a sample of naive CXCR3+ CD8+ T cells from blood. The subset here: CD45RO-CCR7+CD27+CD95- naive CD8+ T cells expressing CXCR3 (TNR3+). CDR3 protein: CSVKVADSQEQFF.